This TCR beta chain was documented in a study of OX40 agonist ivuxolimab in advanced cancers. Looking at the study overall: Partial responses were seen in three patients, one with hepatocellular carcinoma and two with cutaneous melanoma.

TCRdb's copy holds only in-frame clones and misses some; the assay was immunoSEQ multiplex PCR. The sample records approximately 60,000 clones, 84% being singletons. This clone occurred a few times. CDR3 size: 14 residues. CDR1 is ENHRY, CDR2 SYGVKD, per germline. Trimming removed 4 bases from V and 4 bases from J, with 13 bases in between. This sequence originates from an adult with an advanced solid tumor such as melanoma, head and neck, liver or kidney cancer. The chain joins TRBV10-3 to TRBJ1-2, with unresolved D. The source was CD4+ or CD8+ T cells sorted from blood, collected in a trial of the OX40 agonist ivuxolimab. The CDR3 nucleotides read TGTGCCATCAGTGGGTGGGATCCGGCCTATGGCTACACCTTC. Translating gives CAISGWDPAYGYTF.